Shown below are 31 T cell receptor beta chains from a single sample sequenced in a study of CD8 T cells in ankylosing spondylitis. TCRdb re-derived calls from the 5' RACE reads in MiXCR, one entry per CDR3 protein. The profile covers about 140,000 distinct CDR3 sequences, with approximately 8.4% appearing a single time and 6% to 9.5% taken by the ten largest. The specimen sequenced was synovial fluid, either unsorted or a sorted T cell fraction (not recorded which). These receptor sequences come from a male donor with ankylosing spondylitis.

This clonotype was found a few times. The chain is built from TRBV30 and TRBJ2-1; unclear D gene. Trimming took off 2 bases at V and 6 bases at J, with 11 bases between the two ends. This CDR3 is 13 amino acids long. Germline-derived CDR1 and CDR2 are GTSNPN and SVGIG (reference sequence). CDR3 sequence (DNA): TGTGCCTGGAGTCGAACAGCTCTCAATGAGCAGTTCTTC. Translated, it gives CAWSRTALNEQFF.

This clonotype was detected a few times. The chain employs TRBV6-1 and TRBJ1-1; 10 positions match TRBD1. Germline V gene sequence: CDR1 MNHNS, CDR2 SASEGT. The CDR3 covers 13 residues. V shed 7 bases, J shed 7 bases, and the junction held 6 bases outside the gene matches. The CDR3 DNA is TGTGCCAGCACCACCGGGACAGGGGATGAAGCTTTCTTT. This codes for CASTTGTGDEAFF.

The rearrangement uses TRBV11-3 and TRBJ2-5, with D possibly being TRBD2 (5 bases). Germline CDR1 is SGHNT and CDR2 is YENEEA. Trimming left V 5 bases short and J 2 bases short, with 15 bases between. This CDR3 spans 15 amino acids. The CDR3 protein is CASSAGGPVQETQYF. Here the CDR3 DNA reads TGTGCCAGCAGCGCAGGCGGGCCAGTTCAAGAGACCCAGTACTTC.

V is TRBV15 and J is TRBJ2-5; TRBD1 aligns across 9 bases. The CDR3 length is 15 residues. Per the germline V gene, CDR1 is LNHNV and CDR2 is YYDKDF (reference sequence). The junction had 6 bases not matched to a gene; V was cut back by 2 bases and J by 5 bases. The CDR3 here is CATSRNRGRGETQYF. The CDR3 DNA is TGTGCCACCAGCAGAAACAGGGGGCGCGGGGAGACCCAGTACTTC.

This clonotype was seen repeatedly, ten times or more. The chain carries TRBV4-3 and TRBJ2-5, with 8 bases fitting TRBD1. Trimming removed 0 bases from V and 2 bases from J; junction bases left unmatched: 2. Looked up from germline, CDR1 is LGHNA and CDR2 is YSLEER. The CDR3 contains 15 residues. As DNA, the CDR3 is TGCGCCAGCAGCCAAGATGGGACAGGTCAAGAGACCCAGTACTTC. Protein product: CASSQDGTGQETQYF.

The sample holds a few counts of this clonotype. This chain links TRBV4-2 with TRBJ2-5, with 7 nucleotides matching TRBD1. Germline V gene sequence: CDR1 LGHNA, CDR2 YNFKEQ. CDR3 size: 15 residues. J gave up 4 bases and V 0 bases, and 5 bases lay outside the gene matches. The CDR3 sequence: CASSQDYYRGETQYF. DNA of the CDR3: TGTGCCAGCAGCCAAGATTATTACAGGGGAGAGACCCAGTACTTC.

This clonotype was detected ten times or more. The CDR3 reads CSGSRGEHTDTQYF. CDR3 coding DNA: TGCAGTGGCAGCCGAGGTGAACATACAGATACGCAGTATTTT. The chain carries TRBV20-1 and TRBJ2-3; D remains ambiguous. The CDR3 runs to 14 residues. Trimming removed 7 bases from V and 3 bases from J, with 17 bases in between. Looked up from germline, CDR1 is DFQATT and CDR2 is SNEGSKA (reference sequence).

DNA of the CDR3: TGTGCCAGCAGCCCCCAGGACAGGCCCAGCACAGATACGCAGTATTTT. Its translation is CASSPQDRPSTDTQYF. The V gene is TRBV21-1, the J gene TRBJ2-3; the tabulated D call, TRBD1, remains unverified against the DNA. TRBV21-1 is a pseudogene segment. This CDR3 spans 16 amino acids.

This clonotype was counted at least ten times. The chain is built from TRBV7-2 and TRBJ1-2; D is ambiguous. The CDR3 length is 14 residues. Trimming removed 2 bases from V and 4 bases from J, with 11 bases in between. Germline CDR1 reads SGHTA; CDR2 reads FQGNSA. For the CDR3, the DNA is TGTGCCAGCAGCTTAAACCATGAAGGCTATGGCTACACCTTC. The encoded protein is CASSLNHEGYGYTF.

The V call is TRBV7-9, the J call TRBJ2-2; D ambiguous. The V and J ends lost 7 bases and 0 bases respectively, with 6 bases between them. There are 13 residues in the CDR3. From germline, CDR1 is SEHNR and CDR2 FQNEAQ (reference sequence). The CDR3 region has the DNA TGTGCCAGCACTTCTTCGAACACCGGGGAGCTGTTTTTT. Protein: CASTSSNTGELFF.

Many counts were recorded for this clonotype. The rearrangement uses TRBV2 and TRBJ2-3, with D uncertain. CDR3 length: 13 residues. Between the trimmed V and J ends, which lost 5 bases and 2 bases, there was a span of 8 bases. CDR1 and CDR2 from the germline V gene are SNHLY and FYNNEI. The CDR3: CASSPPFTDTQYF. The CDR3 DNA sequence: TGTGCCAGCAGTCCCCCATTCACAGATACGCAGTATTTT.

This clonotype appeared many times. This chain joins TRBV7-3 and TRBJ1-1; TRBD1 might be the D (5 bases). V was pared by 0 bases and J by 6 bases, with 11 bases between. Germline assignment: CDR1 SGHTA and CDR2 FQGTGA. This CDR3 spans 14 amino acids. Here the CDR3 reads CASSLTGGDAEAFF. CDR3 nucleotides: TGTGCCAGCAGCTTAACTGGGGGTGACGCTGAAGCTTTCTTT. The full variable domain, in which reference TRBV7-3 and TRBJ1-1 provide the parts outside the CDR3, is GAGVSQTPSNKVTEKGKYVELRCDPISGHTALYWYRQSLGQGPEFLIYFQGTGAADDSGLPNDRFFAVRPEGSVSTLKIQRTERGDSAVYLCASSLTGGDAEAFFGQGTRLTVV.

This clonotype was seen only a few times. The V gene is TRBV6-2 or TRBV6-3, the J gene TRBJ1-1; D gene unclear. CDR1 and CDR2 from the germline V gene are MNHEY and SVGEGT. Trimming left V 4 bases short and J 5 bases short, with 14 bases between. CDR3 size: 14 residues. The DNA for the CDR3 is TGTGCCAGCAGTTCATCATTAGGCAATACTGAAGCTTTCTTT. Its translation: CASSSSLGNTEAFF.

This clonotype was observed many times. CDR3 protein: CSARRGSDQETQYF. CDR3 coding DNA: TGCAGTGCTAGACGCGGGAGCGATCAAGAGACCCAGTACTTC. The V and J genes are TRBV20-1 and TRBJ2-5; TRBD2 matches 7 bases. V lost 2 bases to trimming and J lost 2 bases; unmatched junction nucleotides: 5. This CDR3 has 14 residues. Germline V gene data show CDR1 as DFQATT and CDR2 as SNEGSKA (reference sequence).

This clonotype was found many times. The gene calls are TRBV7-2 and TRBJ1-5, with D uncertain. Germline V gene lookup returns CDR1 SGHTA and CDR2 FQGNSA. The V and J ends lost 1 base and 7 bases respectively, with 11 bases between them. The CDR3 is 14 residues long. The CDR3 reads CASSLVGIGQPQHF. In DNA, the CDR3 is TGTGCCAGCAGCTTAGTGGGGATCGGCCAGCCCCAGCATTTT.

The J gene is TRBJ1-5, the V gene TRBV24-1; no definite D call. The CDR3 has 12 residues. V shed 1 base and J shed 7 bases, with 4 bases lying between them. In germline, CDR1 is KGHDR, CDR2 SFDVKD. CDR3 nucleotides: TGTGCCACCAGTGATTTAGGCCAGCCCCAGCATTTT. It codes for CATSDLGQPQHF.

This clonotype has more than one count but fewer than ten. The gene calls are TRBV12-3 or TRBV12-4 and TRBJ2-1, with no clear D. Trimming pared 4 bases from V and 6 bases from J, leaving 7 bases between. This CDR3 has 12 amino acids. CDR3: CASSSPINEQFF. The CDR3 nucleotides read TGTGCCAGCAGTTCCCCTATCAATGAGCAGTTCTTC.

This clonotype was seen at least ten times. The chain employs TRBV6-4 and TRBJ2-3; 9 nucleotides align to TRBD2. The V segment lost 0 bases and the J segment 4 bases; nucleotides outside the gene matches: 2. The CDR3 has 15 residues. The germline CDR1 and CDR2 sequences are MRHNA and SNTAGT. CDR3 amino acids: CASSDSAGGPDTQYF. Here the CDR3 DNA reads TGTGCCAGCAGTGACTCTGCGGGAGGGCCAGATACGCAGTATTTT.

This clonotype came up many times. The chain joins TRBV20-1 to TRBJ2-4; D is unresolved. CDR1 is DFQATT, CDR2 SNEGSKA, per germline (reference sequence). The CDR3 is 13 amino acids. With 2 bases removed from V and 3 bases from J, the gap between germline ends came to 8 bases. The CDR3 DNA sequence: TGCAGTGCTAGAAATTGGGACAAAAACATTCAGTACTTC. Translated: CSARNWDKNIQYF.

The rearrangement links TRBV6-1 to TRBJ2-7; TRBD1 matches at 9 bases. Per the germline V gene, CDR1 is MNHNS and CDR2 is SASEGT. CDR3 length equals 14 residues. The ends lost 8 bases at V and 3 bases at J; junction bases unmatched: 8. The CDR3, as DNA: TGTGCCAGCGGGCAACCGGGACAGGGCTACGAGCAGTACTTC. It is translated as CASGQPGQGYEQYF.

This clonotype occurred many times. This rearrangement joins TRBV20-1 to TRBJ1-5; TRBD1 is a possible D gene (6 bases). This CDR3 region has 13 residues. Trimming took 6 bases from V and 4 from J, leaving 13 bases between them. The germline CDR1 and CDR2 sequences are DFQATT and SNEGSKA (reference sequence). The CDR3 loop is CSAHRDTNQPQHF. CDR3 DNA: TGCAGTGCCCACAGGGATACGAATCAGCCCCAGCATTTT.

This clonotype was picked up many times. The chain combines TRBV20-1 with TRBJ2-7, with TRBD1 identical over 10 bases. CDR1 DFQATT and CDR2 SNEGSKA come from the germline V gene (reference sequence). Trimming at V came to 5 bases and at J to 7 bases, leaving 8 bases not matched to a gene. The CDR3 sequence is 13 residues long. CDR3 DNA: TGCAGTGCTCCCGACAGGGGACAGGGGGAGCAGTACTTC. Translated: CSAPDRGQGEQYF.

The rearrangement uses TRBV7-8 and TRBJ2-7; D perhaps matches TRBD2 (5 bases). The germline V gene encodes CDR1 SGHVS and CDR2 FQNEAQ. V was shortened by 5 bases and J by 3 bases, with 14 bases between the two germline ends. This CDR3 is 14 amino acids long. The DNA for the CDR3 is TGTGCCAGCAGCACTAGAGACACGAGCTACGAGCAGTACTTC. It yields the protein CASSTRDTSYEQYF.

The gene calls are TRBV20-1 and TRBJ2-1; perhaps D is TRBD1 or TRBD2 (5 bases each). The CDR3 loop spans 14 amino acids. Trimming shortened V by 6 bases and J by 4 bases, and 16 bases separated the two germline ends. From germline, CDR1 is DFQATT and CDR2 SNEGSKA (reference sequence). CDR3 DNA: TGCAGTGCATCCGGGACGCGCATTTACAATGAGCAGTTCTTC. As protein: CSASGTRIYNEQFF.

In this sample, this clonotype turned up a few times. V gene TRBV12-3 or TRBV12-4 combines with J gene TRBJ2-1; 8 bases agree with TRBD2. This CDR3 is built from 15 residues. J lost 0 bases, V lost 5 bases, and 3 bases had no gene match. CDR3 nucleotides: TGTGCCAGCAGTCTCGGGGGGGTCTCCTACAATGAGCAGTTCTTC. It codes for CASSLGGVSYNEQFF.

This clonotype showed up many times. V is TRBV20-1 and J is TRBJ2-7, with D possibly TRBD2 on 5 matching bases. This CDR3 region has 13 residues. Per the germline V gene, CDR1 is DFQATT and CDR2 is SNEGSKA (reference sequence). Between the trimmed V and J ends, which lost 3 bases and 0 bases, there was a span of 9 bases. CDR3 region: CSASQDYSYEQYF. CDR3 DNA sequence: TGCAGTGCTAGTCAAGACTACTCCTACGAGCAGTACTTC.

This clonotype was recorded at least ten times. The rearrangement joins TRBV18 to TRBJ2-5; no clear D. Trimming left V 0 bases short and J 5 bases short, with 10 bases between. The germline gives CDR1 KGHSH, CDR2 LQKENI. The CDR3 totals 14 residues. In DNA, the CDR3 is TGTGCCAGCTCACCACCGTCTCGGGTGGAGACCCAGTACTTC. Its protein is CASSPPSRVETQYF.

In DNA, the CDR3 is TGTGCCTGGCAGGGACAGGGTGATCAGCCCCAGCATTTT. This sequence encodes CAWQGQGDQPQHF. The chain links TRBV30 to TRBJ1-5; 9 bases are a match to TRBD1. The germline gives CDR1 GTSNPN, CDR2 SVGIG (reference sequence). The ends lost 5 bases at V and 5 bases at J; junction bases unmatched: 4. The CDR3 sequence is 13 residues long.

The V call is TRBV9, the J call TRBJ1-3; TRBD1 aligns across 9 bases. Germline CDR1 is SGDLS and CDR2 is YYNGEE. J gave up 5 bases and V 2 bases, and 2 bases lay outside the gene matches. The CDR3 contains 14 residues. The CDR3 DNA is TGTGCCAGCAGCGTGGGACAGGGTCGAAACACCATATATTTT. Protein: CASSVGQGRNTIYF.

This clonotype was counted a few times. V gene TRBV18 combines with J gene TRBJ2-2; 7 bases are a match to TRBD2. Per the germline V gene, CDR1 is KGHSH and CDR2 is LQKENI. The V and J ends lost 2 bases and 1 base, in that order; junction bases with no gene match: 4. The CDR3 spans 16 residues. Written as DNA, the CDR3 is TGTGCCAGCTCACCAAGGCTAGCGGAGAACACCGGGGAGCTGTTTTTT. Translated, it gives CASSPRLAENTGELFF.

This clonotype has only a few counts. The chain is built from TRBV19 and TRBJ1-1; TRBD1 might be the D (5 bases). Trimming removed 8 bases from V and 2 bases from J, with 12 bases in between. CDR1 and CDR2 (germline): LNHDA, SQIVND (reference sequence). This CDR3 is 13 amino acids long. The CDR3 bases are TGTGCCAGTGCAGGGACGGCAAACACTGAAGCTTTCTTT. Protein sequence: CASAGTANTEAFF.